This T cell receptor beta chain derives from a study of shared clonotypes between healthy human individuals. Concerning this clone itself: Its antigen is undetermined.

The authors' processing: ImmunoSEQ output held junction-only sequences without quality scores, so filtering differed. Produced via immunoSEQ multiplex PCR; TCRdb's table is partial and in-frame only. That table furnishes V, J and clone size, whereas the DNA furnished D and trimming. The sample includes about 2 million clones, approximately 95% seen only once; the top ten take more than 0.95%. Naive CD8 cells lacked CD45RO, underwent positive selection for CCR7 and left out terminally differentiated effector memory CD45RA+ cells. Donors were healthy HIV-negative adults without recently reported acute infections or vaccinations. Notes on the study in general: About 5% was the fraction of naive CD4 clonotypes found shared across a few donors. Generally, naive subsets (rather than memory subsets) showed larger estimated richness.

From germline, CDR1 is MRHNA and CDR2 SNTAGT. V was shortened by 8 bases and J by 0 bases, with 14 bases between the two germline ends. The CDR3 spans 14 residues. The gene calls are TRBV6-4 and TRBJ2-7; D is uncertain. Sequencing was done on a sample of naive CD8+ T cells sorted from blood. The TCR originated in a man in his late teens or twenties in good health. DNA of the CDR3: TGTGCCAGCCCACTTCAGTTAACCTCCTACGAGCAGTACTTC. Residues: CASPLQLTSYEQYF.